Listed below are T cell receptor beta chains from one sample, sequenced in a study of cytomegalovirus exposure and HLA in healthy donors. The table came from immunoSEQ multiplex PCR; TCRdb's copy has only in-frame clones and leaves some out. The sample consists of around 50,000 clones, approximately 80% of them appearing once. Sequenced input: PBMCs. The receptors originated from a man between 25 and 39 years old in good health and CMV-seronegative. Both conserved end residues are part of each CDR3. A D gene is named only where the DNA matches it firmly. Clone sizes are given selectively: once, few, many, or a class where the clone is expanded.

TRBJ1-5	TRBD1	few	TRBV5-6	TGTGCCAGCAGCTTGGGAGGGACAGCCAATCAGCCCCAGCATTTT	CASSLGGTANQPQHF
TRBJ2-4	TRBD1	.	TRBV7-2	TGTGCCAGCAGCCCAGACAGGGTGGGAAACATTCAGTACTTC	CASSPDRVGNIQYF
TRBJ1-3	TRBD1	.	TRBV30	TGTGCCTGGAGCCACAGGGGCTCCGGAAACACCATATATTTT	CAWSHRGSGNTIYF
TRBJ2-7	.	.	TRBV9	TGTGCCAGCAGCGCCACCTGGAACCCGGGGGAGCAGTACTTC	CASSATWNPGEQYF
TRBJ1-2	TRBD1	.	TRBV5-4	TGTGCCAGCAGCTTGGGTGGGGCCCCCCCGGGACAGGGAACCTATGGCTACACCTTC	CASSLGGAPPGQGTYGYTF
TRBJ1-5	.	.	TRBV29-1	TGCAGCGTTGCTCAGGGAAGCAATCAGCCCCAGCATTTT	CSVAQGSNQPQHF
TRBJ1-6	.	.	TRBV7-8	TGTGCCAGCAGCCCCACGAGCTCCTATAATTCACCCCTCCACTTT	CASSPTSSYNSPLHF
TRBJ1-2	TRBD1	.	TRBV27	TGTGCCAGCAGTTTTAGGGACCCCGGGACAGGGGGGTATGGCTACACCTTC	CASSFRDPGTGGYGYTF
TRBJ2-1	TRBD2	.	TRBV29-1	TGCAGCGTCCAATTCCTAGCGGGGGCCAACAATGAGCAGTTCTTC	CSVQFLAGANNEQFF
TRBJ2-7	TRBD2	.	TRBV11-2	TGTGCCAGCAGCTTAGTTTCTAGCGGGAACGGGGGGGAGCAGTACTTC	CASSLVSSGNGGEQYF
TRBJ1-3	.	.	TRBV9	TGTGCCAGCAGCGCCCTCCAGGGAAGCGGAAACACCATATATTTT	CASSALQGSGNTIYF
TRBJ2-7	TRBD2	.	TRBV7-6	TGTGCCAGCAGCTTAGGTGGGGGGGGCTACGAGCAGTACTTC	CASSLGGGGYEQYF
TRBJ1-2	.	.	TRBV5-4	TGTGCCAGCAGCTCCGGACAGAACTATGGCTACACCTTC	CASSSGQNYGYTF
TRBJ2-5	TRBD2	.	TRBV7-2	TGTGCCAGCAGCCTCCGGGGGGGGGAGACCCAGTACTTC	CASSLRGGETQYF
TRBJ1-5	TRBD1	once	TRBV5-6	TGTGCCAGCAGTTACCGACAGGGGTTGAATCAGCCCCAGCATTTT	CASSYRQGLNQPQHF
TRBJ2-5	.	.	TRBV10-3	TGTGCCATCAGCTTAAACAGGGTCGAGGAGACCCAGTACTTC	CAISLNRVEETQYF
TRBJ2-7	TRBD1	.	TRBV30	TGTGCCTGGAGTCCGGACAGGGGGGCCGAGCAGTACTTC	CAWSPDRGAEQYF
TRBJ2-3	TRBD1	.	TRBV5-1	TGCGCCAGCAGCAGACCGACAGGGGAATTAACAGATACGCAGTATTTT	CASSRPTGELTDTQYF
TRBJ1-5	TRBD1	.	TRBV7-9	TGTGCCAGCAGCCCCCGGGACAGAGGTCAGCCCCAGCATTTT	CASSPRDRGQPQHF
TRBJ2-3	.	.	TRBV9	TGTGCCAGCAGCGTGACAGGGAGGATAGATACGCAGTATTTT	CASSVTGRIDTQYF
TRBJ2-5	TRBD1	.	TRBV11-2	TGTGCCAGCAGCTTAGATATAGGACAGGGGACTTCCAGAGAGACCCAGTACTTC	CASSLDIGQGTSRETQYF
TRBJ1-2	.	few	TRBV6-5	TGTGCCAGCAGTTACTCGAAGGGAGCTAATGGCTACACCTTC	CASSYSKGANGYTF
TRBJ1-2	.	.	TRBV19	TGTGCCACTCTGGGGGCCCCTCTCTATGGCTACACCTTC	CATLGAPLYGYTF
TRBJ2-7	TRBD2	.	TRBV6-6	TGTGCCAGCAGTCGGTTCCGGGGGGGGGCTTGGGACGAGCAGTACTTC	CASSRFRGGAWDEQYF
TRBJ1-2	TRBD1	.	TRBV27	TGTGCCAGCAGTCCCAGGACAGGGTTGTATGGCTACACCTTC	CASSPRTGLYGYTF
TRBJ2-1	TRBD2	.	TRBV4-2	TGTGCCAGCAGCCAAGGGCCGCTCGAGCGGGGGGGCCGTGAGCAGTTCTTC	CASSQGPLERGGREQFF
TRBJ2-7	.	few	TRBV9	TGTGCCAGCAGCCAGGAGGGACTGTCATACGAGCAGTACTTC	CASSQEGLSYEQYF
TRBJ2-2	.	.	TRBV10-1	TGCGCCAGCAGCGGTGCGGGCACCGGGGAGCTGTTTTTT	CASSGAGTGELFF